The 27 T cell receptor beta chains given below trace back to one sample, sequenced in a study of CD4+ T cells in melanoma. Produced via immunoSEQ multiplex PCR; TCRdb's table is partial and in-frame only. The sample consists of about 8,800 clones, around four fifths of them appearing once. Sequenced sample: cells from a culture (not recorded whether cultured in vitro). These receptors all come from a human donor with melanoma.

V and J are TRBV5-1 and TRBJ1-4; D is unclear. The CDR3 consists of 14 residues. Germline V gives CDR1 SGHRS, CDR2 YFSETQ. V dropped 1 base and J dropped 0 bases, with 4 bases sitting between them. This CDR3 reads CASSLRATNEKLFF. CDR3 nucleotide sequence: TGCGCCAGCAGCTTGCGTGCAACTAATGAAAAACTGTTTTTT.

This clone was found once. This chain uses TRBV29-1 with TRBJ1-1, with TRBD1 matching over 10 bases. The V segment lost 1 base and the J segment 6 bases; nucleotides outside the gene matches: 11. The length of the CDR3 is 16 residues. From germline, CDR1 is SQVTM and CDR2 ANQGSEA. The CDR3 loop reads CSVEARSRTGGAEAFF. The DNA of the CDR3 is TGCAGCGTTGAAGCCCGATCCCGGACAGGGGGGGCTGAAGCTTTCTTT.

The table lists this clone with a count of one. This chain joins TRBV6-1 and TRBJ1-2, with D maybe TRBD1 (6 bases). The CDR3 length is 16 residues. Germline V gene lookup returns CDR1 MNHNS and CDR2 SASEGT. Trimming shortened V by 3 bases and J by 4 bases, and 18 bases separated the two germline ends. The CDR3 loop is CASSERPGTQVYGYTF. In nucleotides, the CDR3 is TGTGCCAGCAGTGAGCGGCCCGGGACACAGGTCTATGGCTACACCTTC.

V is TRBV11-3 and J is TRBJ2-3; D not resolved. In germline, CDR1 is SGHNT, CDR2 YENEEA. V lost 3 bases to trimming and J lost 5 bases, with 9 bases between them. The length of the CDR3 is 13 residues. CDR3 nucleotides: TGTGCCAGCAGCTTTTCCTACCGAGATACGCAGTATTTT. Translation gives CASSFSYRDTQYF.

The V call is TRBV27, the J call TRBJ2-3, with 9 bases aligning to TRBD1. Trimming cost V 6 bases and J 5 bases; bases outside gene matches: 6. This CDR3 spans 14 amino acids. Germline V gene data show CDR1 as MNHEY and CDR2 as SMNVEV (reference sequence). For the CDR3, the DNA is TGTGCCAGCAGGCTACAGGGGGCGGGAGATACGCAGTATTTT. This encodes CASRLQGAGDTQYF.

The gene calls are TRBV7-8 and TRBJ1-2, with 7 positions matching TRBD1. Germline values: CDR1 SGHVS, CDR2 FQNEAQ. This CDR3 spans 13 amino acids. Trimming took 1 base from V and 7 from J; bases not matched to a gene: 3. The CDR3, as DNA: TGTGCCAGCAGCTTAGGGGGACAGCTTGGCTACACCTTC. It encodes CASSLGGQLGYTF.

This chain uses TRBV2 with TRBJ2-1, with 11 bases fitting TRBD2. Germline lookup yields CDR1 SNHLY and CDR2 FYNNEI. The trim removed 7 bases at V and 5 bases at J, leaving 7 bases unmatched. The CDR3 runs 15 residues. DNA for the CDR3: TGTGCCAGCAAGGAGGGACTAGCGGAAGACAATGAGCAGTTCTTC. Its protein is CASKEGLAEDNEQFF.

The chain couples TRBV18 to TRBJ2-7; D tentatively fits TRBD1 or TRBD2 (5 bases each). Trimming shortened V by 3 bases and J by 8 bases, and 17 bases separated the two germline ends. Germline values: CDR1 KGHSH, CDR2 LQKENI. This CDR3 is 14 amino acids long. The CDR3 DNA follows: TGTGCCAGCTCACCGGGGGACGGTGCCCTCAAGCAGTACTTC. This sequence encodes CASSPGDGALKQYF.

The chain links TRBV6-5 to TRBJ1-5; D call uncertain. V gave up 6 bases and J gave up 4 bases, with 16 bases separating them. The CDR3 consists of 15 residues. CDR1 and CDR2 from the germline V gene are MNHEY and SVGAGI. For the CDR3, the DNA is TGTGCCAGCAGACGAACCGGGAACCAAAATCAGCCCCAGCATTTT. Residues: CASRRTGNQNQPQHF.

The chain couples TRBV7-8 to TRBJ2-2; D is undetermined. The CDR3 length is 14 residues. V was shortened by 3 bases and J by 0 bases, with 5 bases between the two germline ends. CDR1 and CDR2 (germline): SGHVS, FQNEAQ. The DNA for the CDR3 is TGTGCCAGCAGCTTGTGGACGAACACCGGGGAGCTGTTTTTT. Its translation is CASSLWTNTGELFF.

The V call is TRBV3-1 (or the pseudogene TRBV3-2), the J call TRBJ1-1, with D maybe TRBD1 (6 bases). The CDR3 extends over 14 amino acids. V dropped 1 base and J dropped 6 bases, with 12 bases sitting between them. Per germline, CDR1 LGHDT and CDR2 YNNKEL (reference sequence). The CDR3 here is CASSQVVRGPEAFF. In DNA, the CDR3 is TGTGCCAGCAGCCAAGTAGTCAGGGGCCCTGAAGCTTTCTTT.

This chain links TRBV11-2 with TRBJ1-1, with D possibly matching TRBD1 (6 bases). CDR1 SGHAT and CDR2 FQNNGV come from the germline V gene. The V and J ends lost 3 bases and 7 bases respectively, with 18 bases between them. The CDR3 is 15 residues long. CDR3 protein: CASSLAGGGVGEAFF. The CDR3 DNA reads TGTGCCAGCAGCTTGGCGGGGGGCGGGGTCGGTGAAGCTTTCTTT.

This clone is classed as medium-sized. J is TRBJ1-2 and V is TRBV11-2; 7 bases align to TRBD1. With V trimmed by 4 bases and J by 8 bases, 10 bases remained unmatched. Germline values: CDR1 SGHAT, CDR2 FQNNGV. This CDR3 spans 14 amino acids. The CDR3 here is CASSSDLQGSGYTF. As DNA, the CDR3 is TGTGCCAGCAGCTCCGATTTACAGGGGTCAGGCTACACCTTC.

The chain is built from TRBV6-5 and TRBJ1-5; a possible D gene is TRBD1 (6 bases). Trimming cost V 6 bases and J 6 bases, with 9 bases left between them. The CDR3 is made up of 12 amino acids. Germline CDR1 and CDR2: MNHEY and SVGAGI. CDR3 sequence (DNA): TGTGCCAGCAGAGTGGGGGCTCAGCCCCAGCATTTT. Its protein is CASRVGAQPQHF.

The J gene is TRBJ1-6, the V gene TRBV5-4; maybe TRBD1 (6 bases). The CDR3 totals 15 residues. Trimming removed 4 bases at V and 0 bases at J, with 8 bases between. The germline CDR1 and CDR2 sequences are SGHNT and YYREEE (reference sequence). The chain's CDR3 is CASSQGSSYNSPLHF. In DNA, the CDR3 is TGTGCCAGCAGCCAGGGGAGCTCCTATAATTCACCCCTCCACTTT. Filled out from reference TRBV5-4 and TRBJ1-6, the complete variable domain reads ETGVTQSPTHLIKTRGQQVTLRCSSQSGHNTVSWYQQALGQGPQFIFQYYREEENGRGNFPPRFSGLQFPNYSSELNVNALELDDSALYLCASSQGSSYNSPLHFGNGTRLTVT.

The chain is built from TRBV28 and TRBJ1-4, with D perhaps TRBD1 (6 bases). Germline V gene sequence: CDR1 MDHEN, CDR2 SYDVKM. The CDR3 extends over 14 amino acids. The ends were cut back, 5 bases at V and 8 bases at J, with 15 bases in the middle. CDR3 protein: CASSGGGRSEKLFF. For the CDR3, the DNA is TGTGCCAGCAGTGGTGGGGGGCGGAGCGAAAAACTGTTTTTT.

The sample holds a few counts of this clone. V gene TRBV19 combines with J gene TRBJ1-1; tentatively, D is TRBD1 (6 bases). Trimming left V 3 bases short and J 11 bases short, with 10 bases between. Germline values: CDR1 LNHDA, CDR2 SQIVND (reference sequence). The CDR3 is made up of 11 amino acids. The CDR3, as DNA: TGTGCCAGTAGTATGGCAGGGGCGGCTTTCTTT. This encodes CASSMAGAAFF.

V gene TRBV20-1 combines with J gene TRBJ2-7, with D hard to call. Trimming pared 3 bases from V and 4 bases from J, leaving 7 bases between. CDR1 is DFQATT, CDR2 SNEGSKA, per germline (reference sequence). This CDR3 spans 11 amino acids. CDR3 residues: CSASVDYEQYF. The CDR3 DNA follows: TGCAGTGCTAGTGTGGATTACGAGCAGTACTTC.

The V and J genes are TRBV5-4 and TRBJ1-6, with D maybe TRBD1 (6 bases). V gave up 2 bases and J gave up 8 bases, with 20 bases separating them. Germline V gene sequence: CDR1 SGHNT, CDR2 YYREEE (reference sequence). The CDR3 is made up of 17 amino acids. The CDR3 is CASSLMTGFDSDSPLHF. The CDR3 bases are TGTGCCAGCAGCTTAATGACAGGTTTCGATTCGGATTCACCCCTCCACTTT.

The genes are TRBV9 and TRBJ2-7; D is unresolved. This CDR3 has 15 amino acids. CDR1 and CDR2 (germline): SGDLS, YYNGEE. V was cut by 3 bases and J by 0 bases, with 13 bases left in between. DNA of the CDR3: TGTGCCAGCAGCGAGGCGGCGGCCAGCTCCTACGAGCAGTACTTC. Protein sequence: CASSEAAASSYEQYF.

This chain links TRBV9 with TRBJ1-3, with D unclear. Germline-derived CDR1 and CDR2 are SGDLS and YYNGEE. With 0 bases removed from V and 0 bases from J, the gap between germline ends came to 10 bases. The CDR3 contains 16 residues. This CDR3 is CASSVASWGSGNTIYF. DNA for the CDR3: TGTGCCAGCAGCGTAGCTTCCTGGGGCTCTGGAAACACCATATATTTT. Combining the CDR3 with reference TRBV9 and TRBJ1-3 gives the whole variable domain DSGVTQTPKHLITATGQRVTLRCSPRSGDLSVYWYQQSLDQGLQFLIQYYNGEERAKGNILERFSAQQFPDLHSELNLSSLELGDSALYFCASSVASWGSGNTIYFGEGSWLTVV.

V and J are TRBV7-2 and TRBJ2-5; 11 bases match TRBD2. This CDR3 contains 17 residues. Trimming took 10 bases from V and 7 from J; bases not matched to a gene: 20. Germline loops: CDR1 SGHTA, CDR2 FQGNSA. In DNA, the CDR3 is TGTGCCACCCAGCTTGTGGCTAGCGGGGGGCCTGCTGCGACCCAGTACTTC. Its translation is CATQLVASGGPAATQYF.

In DNA, the CDR3 is TGCGCCAGCAGCTTGGTATCAGGGCGAGTAAACTATGGCTACACCTTC. It encodes CASSLVSGRVNYGYTF. The chain recombines TRBV5-1 with TRBJ1-2, with D possibly matching TRBD1 (5 bases). This CDR3 is 16 amino acids long. Germline V CDR1 and CDR2: SGHRS, YFSETQ. V lost 0 bases to trimming and J lost 2 bases, with 14 bases between them.

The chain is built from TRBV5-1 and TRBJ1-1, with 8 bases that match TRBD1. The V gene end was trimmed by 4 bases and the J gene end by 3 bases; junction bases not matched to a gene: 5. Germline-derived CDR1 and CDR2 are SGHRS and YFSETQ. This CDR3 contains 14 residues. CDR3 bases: TGCGCCAGCAGCATACAGGGGGGGGACACTGAAGCTTTCTTT. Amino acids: CASSIQGGDTEAFF.

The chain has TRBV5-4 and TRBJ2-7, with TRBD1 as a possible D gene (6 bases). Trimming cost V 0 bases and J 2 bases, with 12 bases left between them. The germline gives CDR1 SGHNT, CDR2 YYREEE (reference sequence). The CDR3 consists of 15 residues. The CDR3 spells CASSLGGGPTYEQYF. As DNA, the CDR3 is TGTGCCAGCAGCTTGGGTGGGGGCCCCACCTACGAGCAGTACTTC.

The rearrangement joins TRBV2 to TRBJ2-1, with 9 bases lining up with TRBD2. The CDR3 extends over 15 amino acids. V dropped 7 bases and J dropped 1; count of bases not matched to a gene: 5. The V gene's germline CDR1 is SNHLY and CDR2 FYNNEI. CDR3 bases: TGTGCCAGCAATGGCGGGGGGGGTTCCTACAATGAGCAGTTCTTC. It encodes CASNGGGGSYNEQFF.

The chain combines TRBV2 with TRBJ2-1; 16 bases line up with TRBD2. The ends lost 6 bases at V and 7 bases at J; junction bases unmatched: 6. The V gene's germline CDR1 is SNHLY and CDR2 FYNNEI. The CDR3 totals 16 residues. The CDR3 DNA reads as TGTGCCAGCAGCCGCGGGACTAGCGGGGGGGTGAATGAGCAGTTCTTC. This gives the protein CASSRGTSGGVNEQFF. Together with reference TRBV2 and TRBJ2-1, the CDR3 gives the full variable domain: EPEVTQTPSHQVTQMGQEVILRCVPISNHLYFYWYRQILGQKVEFLVSFYNNEISEKSEIFDDQFSVERPDGSNFTLKIRSTKLEDSAMYFCASSRGTSGGVNEQFFGPGTRLTVL.